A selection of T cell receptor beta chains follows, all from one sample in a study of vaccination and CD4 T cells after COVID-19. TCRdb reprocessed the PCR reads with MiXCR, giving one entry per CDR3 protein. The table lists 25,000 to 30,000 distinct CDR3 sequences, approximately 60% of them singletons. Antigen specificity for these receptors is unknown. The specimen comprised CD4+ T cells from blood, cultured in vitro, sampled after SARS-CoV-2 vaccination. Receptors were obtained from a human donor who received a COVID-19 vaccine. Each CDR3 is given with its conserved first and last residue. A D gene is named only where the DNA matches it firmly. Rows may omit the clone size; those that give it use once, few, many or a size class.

TGTGCCAGCAGCCTCGATTACACCGGGGAGCTGTTTTTT | CASSLDYTGELFF | TRBJ2-2 | - | TRBV3-1 | -
TGTGCCAGCAGCTTAAGAATCACAGATACGCAGTATTTT | CASSLRITDTQYF | TRBJ2-3 | - | TRBV5-4 | -
TGTGCCAGCAGTTACGGACAGGGGGTTGATGAAGCTTTCTTT | CASSYGQGVDEAFF | TRBJ1-1 | - | TRBV6-5 | TRBD1
TGTGCCACCAGCAGAGAAGGGACAGATACGCAGTATTTT | CATSREGTDTQYF | TRBJ2-3 | few | TRBV15 | -
TGTGCCAGCAGTCGGGACGAACCAAGGGGCATTCAGTACTTC | CASSRDEPRGIQYF | TRBJ2-4 | - | TRBV6-1 | -
TGTGCCAGCAGCCCCCTCCTAGGGGGTCGGGAGACCCAGTACTTC | CASSPLLGGRETQYF | TRBJ2-5 | - | TRBV14 | -
TGTGCCAGCAGCGAGGTGAACTCTGGAAACACCATATATTTT | CASSEVNSGNTIYF | TRBJ1-3 | - | TRBV2 | -
TGCAGTGCCCTCCAGACGGCAGACAGTTATGGCTACACCTTC | CSALQTADSYGYTF | TRBJ1-2 | few | TRBV20-1 | -
TGTGCCAGCAGCTTTAGGACTAGCGGGGGGTCCTACGAGCAGTACTTC | CASSFRTSGGSYEQYF | TRBJ2-7 | once | TRBV5-4 | TRBD2
TGTGCCATCAGTGAGTCTAGAGGACAGGGGAGGCGAGAGACCCAGTACTTC | CAISESRGQGRRETQYF | TRBJ2-5 | few | TRBV10-3 | TRBD1
TGTGCCATCAGTGTAGGCAGCAATTCACCCCTCCACTTT | CAISVGSNSPLHF | TRBJ1-6 | few | TRBV10-3 | -
TGTGCCAGTGGCCGTGGGGGCTCCTACAATGAGCAGTTCTTC | CASGRGGSYNEQFF | TRBJ2-1 | - | TRBV7-6 | -
TGCAGTGCTAGAGCCCGGGACAGGGGTCAAGAGACCCAGTACTTC | CSARARDRGQETQYF | TRBJ2-5 | - | TRBV20-1 | TRBD1
TGCAGTGCTAGAGATCGGAGGGGGCAGGGGAATGAGCAGTTCTTC | CSARDRRGQGNEQFF | TRBJ2-1 | - | TRBV20-1 | -
TGTGCCAGCAGCAAAGTGAGGGGCTCCTTCTACAATGAGCAGTTCTTC | CASSKVRGSFYNEQFF | TRBJ2-1 | - | TRBV21-1 | -
TGTGCCAGCAGCTCCTTTTTGAACACTGAAGCTTTCTTT | CASSSFLNTEAFF | TRBJ1-1 | - | TRBV7-3 | -
TGCGCCAGCAGCCCGGGGGGAGGGCCAGATACGCAGTATTTT | CASSPGGGPDTQYF | TRBJ2-3 | - | TRBV5-1 | TRBD2
TGTGCCAGCAGCCACCAGGCGGCAGATACGCAGTATTTT | CASSHQAADTQYF | TRBJ2-3 | - | TRBV11-3 | -
TGTGCCAGCTCACCTGGGGGCAATCAGCCCCAGCATTTT | CASSPGGNQPQHF | TRBJ1-5 | once | TRBV18 | -
TGTGCTAGTGCCCCATCGACAGGGGCTCTCCTGGGGGCTTTCTTT | CASAPSTGALLGAFF | TRBJ1-1 | - | TRBV12-5 | TRBD1
TGCAGCGTTTCGGACAGACTTAGCAATCAGCCCCAGCATTTT | CSVSDRLSNQPQHF | TRBJ1-5 | - | TRBV29-1 | -
TGTGCCAGCAGTAGGGGAGACAGGCGCCTCCACTTT | CASSRGDRRLHF | TRBJ1-6 | - | TRBV12-3/TRBV12-4 | -
TGTGCCAGTAGTATTGAAACACACAGGGGTGAGCAGTACTTC | CASSIETHRGEQYF | TRBJ2-7 | few | TRBV19 | TRBD1
TGTGCCAGCAGTTTAAGACAGGGGGCGTGGTCACCCCTCCACTTT | CASSLRQGAWSPLHF | TRBJ1-6 | - | TRBV12-3/TRBV12-4 | TRBD1
TGTGCCAGCAACGGTAGAGGGGGCTGGTCAGATACGCAGTATTTT | CASNGRGGWSDTQYF | TRBJ2-3 | - | TRBV12-3/TRBV12-4 | TRBD1
TGTGCCAGTAGTATAGGGGACATATTTACTAACTATGGCTACACCTTC | CASSIGDIFTNYGYTF | TRBJ1-2 | - | TRBV19 | -
TGTGCCAGCAGTTTTGGGACTATACTCACAAGCAATCAGCCCCAGCATTTT | CASSFGTILTSNQPQHF | TRBJ1-5 | medium-sized | TRBV12-3/TRBV12-4 | -
TGTGCCAGCAGCTCCCCGGGACAGGGCGCTGAAGCTTTCTTT | CASSSPGQGAEAFF | TRBJ1-1 | once | TRBV7-9 | TRBD1
TGTGCCAGCAGCCCAAGCAGGGGAGGGGGGGAGCTGTTTTTT | CASSPSRGGGELFF | TRBJ2-2 | few | TRBV7-2 | -
TGTGCCACCAGCAGTCCGGGACGGCCCTACGAGCAGTACTTC | CATSSPGRPYEQYF | TRBJ2-7 | - | TRBV15 | -
TGTGCCACCAGTGATCCCCAGAGGCAGGGGGAAGCCGGGGAGCTGTTTTTT | CATSDPQRQGEAGELFF | TRBJ2-2 | - | TRBV24-1 | TRBD1
TGTGCCAGCAGTCCGAGCCCTACCCGGGTGGGCTCTGGAAACACCATATATTTT | CASSPSPTRVGSGNTIYF | TRBJ1-3 | - | TRBV7-2 | -
TGTGCCAGCAGCGTAGGAACTAGCGGGGGGCCCCAAGAGACCCAGTACTTC | CASSVGTSGGPQETQYF | TRBJ2-5 | - | TRBV6-4 | TRBD2
TGTGCCAGCAAGCGGACAGGGACGAACACTGAAGCTTTCTTT | CASKRTGTNTEAFF | TRBJ1-1 | - | TRBV6-1 | TRBD1
TGTGCCAGCAGGCGAAGGGGGCAGGGGGCCAACGTCCTGACTTTC | CASRRRGQGANVLTF | TRBJ2-6 | - | TRBV12-3/TRBV12-4 | TRBD1
TGTGCCACCACGGGGCCGGGTAACGAGCAGTACTTC | CATTGPGNEQYF | TRBJ2-7 | - | TRBV24-1 | -
TGTGCCAGCAGTTCGACCGACAGGGGAATTAACACTGAAGCTTTCTTT | CASSSTDRGINTEAFF | TRBJ1-1 | few | TRBV6-5 | TRBD1
TGTGCCAGCAGCTTACGTCGAGGGGACGGCTACACCTTC | CASSLRRGDGYTF | TRBJ1-2 | - | TRBV7-8 | -
TGTGCCAGCAGCCACAGGTCTTTCTCCTACGAGCAGTACTTC | CASSHRSFSYEQYF | TRBJ2-7 | - | TRBV5-4 | -
TGCAGTGCTAGAGTCATGACAGGGTTCTATGGCTACACCTTC | CSARVMTGFYGYTF | TRBJ1-2 | - | TRBV20-1 | TRBD1
TGTGCCAGCAGGGGGACAGGGGACTATGGCTACACCTTC | CASRGTGDYGYTF | TRBJ1-2 | once | TRBV2 | TRBD1
TGTGCCAGCAGTGGGCGACAGGTAGTAAACAATCAGCCCCAGCATTTT | CASSGRQVVNNQPQHF | TRBJ1-5 | - | TRBV6-1 | -
TGTGCCAGCAGCGGTAGGGCTAGCGGGATTTACGAGCAGTACTTC | CASSGRASGIYEQYF | TRBJ2-7 | - | TRBV21-1 | -
TGCAGTGCTTATTTATATCGGAACAATGAGCAGTTCTTC | CSAYLYRNNEQFF | TRBJ2-1 | once | TRBV20-1 | -
TGTGCCTGGAGTGTATTAGGTTGGACTCAGCCCCAGCATTTT | CAWSVLGWTQPQHF | TRBJ1-5 | - | TRBV30 | -
TGTGCCAGCAGCCCAGGGGGCTCAGTCTATGGCTACACCTTC | CASSPGGSVYGYTF | TRBJ1-2 | few | TRBV7-6 | TRBD1
TGTGCCAGCAGCTTCTCCGGGAACACCGGGGAGCTGTTTTTT | CASSFSGNTGELFF | TRBJ2-2 | - | TRBV7-6 | -
TGCGCCAGCAGCTTGGGACCAGGAAACTATGGCTACACCTTC | CASSLGPGNYGYTF | TRBJ1-2 | few | TRBV5-1 | -
TGTGCCAGCAGTCGGAGTTACAATCAGCCCCAGCATTTT | CASSRSYNQPQHF | TRBJ1-5 | - | TRBV12-3/TRBV12-4 | -
TGTGCCAGCAGTTACGGCCATACTGGAAACACCATATATTTT | CASSYGHTGNTIYF | TRBJ1-3 | - | TRBV6-5 | -
TGTGCCAGCAGCCCAACAGGGACCCCGAACACCGGGGAGCTGTTTTTT | CASSPTGTPNTGELFF | TRBJ2-2 | - | TRBV7-3 | -
TGCGCCAGCAGCCAAGATCTAGTCGCAGATACGCAGTATTTT | CASSQDLVADTQYF | TRBJ2-3 | - | TRBV4-1 | -
TGTGCCAGCAGTTCGGGGAACTATGGCTACACCTTC | CASSSGNYGYTF | TRBJ1-2 | - | TRBV6-5 | -
TGCGCCAGCAGCTTGGATTCGGCGGGGGCAGGGGAGACCCAGTACTTC | CASSLDSAGAGETQYF | TRBJ2-5 | - | TRBV5-1 | -